These 12 T cell receptor beta chains originate from one sample sequenced in a study of blood T cell repertoires in COVID-19. Some clones are missing from TCRdb's copy, which holds only in-frame ones; the method was immunoSEQ multiplex PCR. This sample has more than 250,000 clones, with about nine tenths found just once. Sample: PBMCs or T cells enriched from blood (not recorded which). These receptors all stem from a woman between 18 and 29 years old who had recovered from COVID-19.

This clone has just a few counts. The chain links TRBV24-1 to TRBJ1-2; 7 nucleotides align to TRBD1. The CDR3 runs 14 residues. Germline V lookup: CDR1 KGHDR, CDR2 SFDVKD. V dropped 4 bases and J dropped 8; count of bases not matched to a gene: 9. CDR3: CATSDTRQGKGYTF. As DNA, the CDR3 is TGTGCCACCAGTGACACGAGACAGGGCAAAGGCTACACCTTC.

The rearrangement uses TRBV1 and TRBJ2-3; the D call in the table, TRBD2, was not verified against the DNA. TRBV1 is marked as a pseudogene. CDR3 size: 21 residues. CDR3 protein: CTSSQDTRTSGSSLSTDTQYF. CDR3 coding DNA: TGCACCAGCAGCCAAGATACCCGGACTAGCGGGAGCAGCTTAAGCACAGATACGCAGTATTTT.

This sequence joins TRBV5-6 and TRBJ1-1; D possibly corresponds to TRBD1 (5 bases). Trimming took off 0 bases at V and 4 bases at J, with 13 bases between the two ends. There are 15 residues in the CDR3. Germline CDR1 and CDR2: SGHDT and YYEEEE. Written as DNA, the CDR3 is TGTGCCAGCAGCTTGGATGTGGGGCGCTTCACTGAAGCTTTCTTT. Encoded protein: CASSLDVGRFTEAFF.

The rearrangement uses TRBV19 and TRBJ1-1; no clear D gene. Trimming cost V 6 bases and J 1 base, with 12 bases left between them. The V gene's germline CDR1 is LNHDA and CDR2 SQIVND (reference sequence). CDR3 size: 14 residues. Here the CDR3 DNA reads TGTGCCAGTAGATACTCTGGGAGGAACACTGAAGCTTTCTTT. Translation: CASRYSGRNTEAFF.

The V gene is TRBV5-1, the J gene TRBJ1-1; TRBD1 might be the D (5 bases). CDR3 size: 15 residues. V gave up 0 bases and J gave up 1 base, with 10 bases separating them. Germline lookup yields CDR1 SGHRS and CDR2 YFSETQ. DNA for the CDR3: TGCGCCAGCAGCTTGGCCAGGGCTAAGAACACTGAAGCTTTCTTT. It codes for CASSLARAKNTEAFF.

The rearrangement links TRBV28 to TRBJ2-7, with 11 positions matching TRBD2. V lost 6 bases to trimming and J lost 2 bases; unmatched junction nucleotides: 6. From germline, CDR1 is MDHEN and CDR2 SYDVKM. The CDR3 length is 15 residues. Here the CDR3 DNA reads TGTGCCAGCAGAATTTCACTAGCGGGGGCCTACGAGCAGTACTTC. It specifies CASRISLAGAYEQYF.

This clone was recorded a few times. This chain links TRBV27 with TRBJ1-2; unclear D gene. CDR3 length: 14 amino acids. The V end lost 0 bases, the J end lost 3 bases, and 8 bases lay between the germline ends. Germline V CDR1 and CDR2: MNHEY, SMNVEV (reference sequence). The CDR3 loop reads CASSLSVNYYGYTF. CDR3 DNA: TGTGCCAGCAGTTTATCGGTGAACTACTATGGCTACACCTTC.

V is TRBV28 and J is TRBJ1-6, with D maybe TRBD1 (5 bases). In germline, CDR1 is MDHEN, CDR2 SYDVKM. CDR3 length: 15 residues. The V end lost 3 bases, the J end lost 9 bases, and 15 bases lay between the germline ends. CDR3: CASSLYTGRGSPLHF. The CDR3 DNA reads TGTGCCAGCAGTTTGTATACAGGAAGGGGTTCACCCCTCCACTTT. Based on the CDR3 plus reference TRBV28 and TRBJ1-6, the full variable domain is DVKVTQSSRYLVKRTGEKVFLECVQDMDHENMFWYRQDPGLGLRLIYFSYDVKMKEKGDIPEGYSVSREKKERFSLILESASTNQTSMYLCASSLYTGRGSPLHFGNGTRLTVT.

This clone was observed once. V usage is TRBV7-9 and J usage is TRBJ1-1; 9 bases map to TRBD1. After removal of 6 bases from V and 4 bases from J, the junction contained 9 bases not matched to a gene. This CDR3 has 15 residues. The germline gives CDR1 SEHNR, CDR2 FQNEAQ (reference sequence). The CDR3 here is CASRPGQGESTEAFF. The CDR3 coding sequence is TGTGCCAGCAGACCGGGACAGGGTGAGAGCACTGAAGCTTTCTTT.

V and J are TRBV3-1 (or the pseudogene TRBV3-2) and TRBJ1-5; no definite D call. CDR1 is LGHDT, CDR2 YNNKEL, per germline (reference sequence). Trimming cost V 2 bases and J 5 bases, with 4 bases left between them. The CDR3 loop spans 12 amino acids. CDR3 DNA sequence: TGTGCCAGCAGCCAACTAGATCAGCCCCAGCATTTT. It codes for CASSQLDQPQHF.

The chain combines TRBV4-1 with TRBJ1-5, with TRBD1 matching over 8 bases. The germline gives CDR1 MGHRA, CDR2 YSYEKL. This CDR3 comprises 15 residues. The ends lost 3 bases at V and 5 bases at J; junction bases unmatched: 6. The CDR3 loop is CASSHSGQGYQPQHF. The CDR3 nucleotides are TGCGCCAGCAGCCATTCCGGACAGGGATATCAGCCCCAGCATTTT.

The rearrangement joins TRBV9 to TRBJ2-1; perhaps TRBD2 as D (6 bases). V was cut by 4 bases and J by 2 bases, with 13 bases left in between. The CDR3 is made up of 15 amino acids. The germline V gene encodes CDR1 SGDLS and CDR2 YYNGEE. CDR3 region: CASSPRGGAYNEQFF. CDR3 coding DNA: TGTGCCAGCAGCCCCCGGGGCGGGGCCTACAATGAGCAGTTCTTC.